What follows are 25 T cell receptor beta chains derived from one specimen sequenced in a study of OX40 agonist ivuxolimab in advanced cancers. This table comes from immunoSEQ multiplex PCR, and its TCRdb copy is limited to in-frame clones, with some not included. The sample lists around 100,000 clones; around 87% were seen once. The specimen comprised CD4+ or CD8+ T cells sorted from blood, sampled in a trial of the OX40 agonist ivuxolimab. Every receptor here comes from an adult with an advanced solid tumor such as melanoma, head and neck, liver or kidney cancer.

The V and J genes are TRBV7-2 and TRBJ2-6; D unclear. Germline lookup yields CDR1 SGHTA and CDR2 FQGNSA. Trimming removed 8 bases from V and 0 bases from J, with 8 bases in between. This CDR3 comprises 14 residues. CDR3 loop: CASYSGSGANVLTF. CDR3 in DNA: TGTGCCAGCTATTCAGGCTCTGGGGCCAACGTCCTGACTTTC.

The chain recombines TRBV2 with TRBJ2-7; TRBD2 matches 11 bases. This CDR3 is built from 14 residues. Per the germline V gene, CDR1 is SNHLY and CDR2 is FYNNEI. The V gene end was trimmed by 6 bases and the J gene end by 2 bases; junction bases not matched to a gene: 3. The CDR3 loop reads CASRMTSGAYEQYF. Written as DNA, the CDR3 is TGTGCCAGCAGGATGACTAGCGGGGCCTACGAGCAGTACTTC.

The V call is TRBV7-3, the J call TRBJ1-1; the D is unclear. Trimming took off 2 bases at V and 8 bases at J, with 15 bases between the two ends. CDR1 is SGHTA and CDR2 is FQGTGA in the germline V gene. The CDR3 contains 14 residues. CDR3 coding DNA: TGTGCCAGCAGCTTACACCCGGTGGCCACAGAAGCTTTCTTT. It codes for CASSLHPVATEAFF.

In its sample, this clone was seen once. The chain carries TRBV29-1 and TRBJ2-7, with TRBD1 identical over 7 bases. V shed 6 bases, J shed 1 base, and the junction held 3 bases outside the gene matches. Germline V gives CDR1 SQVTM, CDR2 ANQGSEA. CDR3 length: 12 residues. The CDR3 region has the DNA TGCAGCGTCGGGGACAGTTCCTACGAGCAGTACTTC. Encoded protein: CSVGDSSYEQYF.

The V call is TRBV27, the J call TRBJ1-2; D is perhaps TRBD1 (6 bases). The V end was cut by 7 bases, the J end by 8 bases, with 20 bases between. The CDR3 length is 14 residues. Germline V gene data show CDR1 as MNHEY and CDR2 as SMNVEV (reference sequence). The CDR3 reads CASTSHTGLGGYTF. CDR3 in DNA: TGTGCCAGCACCTCGCACACAGGGCTGGGGGGCTACACCTTC.

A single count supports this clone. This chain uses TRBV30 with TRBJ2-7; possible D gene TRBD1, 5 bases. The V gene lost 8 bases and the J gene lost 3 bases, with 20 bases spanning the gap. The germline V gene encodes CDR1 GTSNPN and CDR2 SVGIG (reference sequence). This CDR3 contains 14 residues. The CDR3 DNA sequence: TGTGCCGTGAAGAGGCTTGGGGCGCTCTACGAGCAGTACTTC. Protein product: CAVKRLGALYEQYF.

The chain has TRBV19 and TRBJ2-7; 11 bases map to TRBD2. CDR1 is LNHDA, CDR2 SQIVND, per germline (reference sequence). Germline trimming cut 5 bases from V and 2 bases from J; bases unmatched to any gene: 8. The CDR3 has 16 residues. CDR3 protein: CASSLAGGFNTYEQYF. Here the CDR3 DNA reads TGTGCCAGTAGTCTAGCGGGAGGTTTCAATACCTACGAGCAGTACTTC. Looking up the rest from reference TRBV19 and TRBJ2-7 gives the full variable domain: DGGITQSPKYLFRKEGQNVTLSCEQNLNHDAMYWYRQDPGQGLRLIYYSQIVNDFQKGDIAEGYSVSREKKESFPLTVTSAQKNPTAFYLCASSLAGGFNTYEQYFGPGTRLTVT.

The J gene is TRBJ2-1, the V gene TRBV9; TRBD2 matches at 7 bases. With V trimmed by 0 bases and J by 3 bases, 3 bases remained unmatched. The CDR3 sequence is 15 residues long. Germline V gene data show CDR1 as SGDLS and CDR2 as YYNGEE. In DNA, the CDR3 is TGTGCCAGCAGCGTAGGGGCTAGCGGCTACAATGAGCAGTTCTTC. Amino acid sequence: CASSVGASGYNEQFF.

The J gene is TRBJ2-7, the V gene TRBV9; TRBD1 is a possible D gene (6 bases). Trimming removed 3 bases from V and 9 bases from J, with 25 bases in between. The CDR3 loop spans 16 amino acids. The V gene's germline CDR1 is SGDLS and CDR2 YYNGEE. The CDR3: CASSDRDGVGVPGQYF. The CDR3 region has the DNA TGTGCCAGCAGCGACAGGGATGGGGTTGGGGTCCCTGGGCAGTACTTC.

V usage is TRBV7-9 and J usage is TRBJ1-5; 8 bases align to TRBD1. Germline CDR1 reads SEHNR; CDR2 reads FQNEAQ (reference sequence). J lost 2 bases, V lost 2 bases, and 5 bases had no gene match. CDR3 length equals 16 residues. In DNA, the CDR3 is TGTGCCAGCAGCTTAAGCTTGGGACAGGGCAATCAGCCCCAGCATTTT. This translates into CASSLSLGQGNQPQHF.

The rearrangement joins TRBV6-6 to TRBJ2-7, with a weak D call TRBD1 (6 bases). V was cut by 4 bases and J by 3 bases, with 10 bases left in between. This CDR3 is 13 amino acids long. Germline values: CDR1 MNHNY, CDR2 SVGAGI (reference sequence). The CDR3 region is CASSFPQGYEQYF. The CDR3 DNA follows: TGTGCCAGCAGTTTTCCACAGGGCTACGAGCAGTACTTC.

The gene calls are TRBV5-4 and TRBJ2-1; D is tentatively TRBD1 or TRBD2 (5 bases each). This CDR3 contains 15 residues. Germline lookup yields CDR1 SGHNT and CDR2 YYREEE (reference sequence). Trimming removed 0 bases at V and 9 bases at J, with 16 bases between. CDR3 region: CASSLVGTRGSEQFF. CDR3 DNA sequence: TGTGCCAGCAGCTTGGTTGGGACCCGAGGTTCTGAGCAGTTCTTC.

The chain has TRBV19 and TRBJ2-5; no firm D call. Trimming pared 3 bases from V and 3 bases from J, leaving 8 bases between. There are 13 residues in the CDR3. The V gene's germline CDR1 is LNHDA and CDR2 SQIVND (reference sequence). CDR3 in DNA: TGTGCCAGTAGTATGTCCGAAAAAGAGACCCAGTACTTC. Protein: CASSMSEKETQYF. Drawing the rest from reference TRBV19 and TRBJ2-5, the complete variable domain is DGGITQSPKYLFRKEGQNVTLSCEQNLNHDAMYWYRQDPGQGLRLIYYSQIVNDFQKGDIAEGYSVSREKKESFPLTVTSAQKNPTAFYLCASSMSEKETQYFGPGTRLLVL.

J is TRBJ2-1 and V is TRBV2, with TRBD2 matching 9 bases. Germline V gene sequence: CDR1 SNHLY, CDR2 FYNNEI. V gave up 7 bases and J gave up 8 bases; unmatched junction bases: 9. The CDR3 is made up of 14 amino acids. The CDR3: CASKRAGGSYEQFF. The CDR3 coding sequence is TGTGCCAGCAAGCGGGCGGGGGGGTCTTATGAGCAGTTCTTC.

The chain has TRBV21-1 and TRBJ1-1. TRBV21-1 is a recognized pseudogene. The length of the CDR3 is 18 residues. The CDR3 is CASSKGSRPTRIVTEAFF. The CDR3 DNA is TGTGCCAGCAGCAAAGGTTCGAGACCTACTCGGATTGTCACTGAAGCTTTCTTT.

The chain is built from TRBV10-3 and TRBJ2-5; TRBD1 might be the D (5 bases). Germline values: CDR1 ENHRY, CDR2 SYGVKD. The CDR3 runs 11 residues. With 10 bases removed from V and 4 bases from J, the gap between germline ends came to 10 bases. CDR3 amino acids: CATGRVETQYF. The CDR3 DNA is TGTGCCACCGGCAGGGTAGAGACCCAGTACTTC.

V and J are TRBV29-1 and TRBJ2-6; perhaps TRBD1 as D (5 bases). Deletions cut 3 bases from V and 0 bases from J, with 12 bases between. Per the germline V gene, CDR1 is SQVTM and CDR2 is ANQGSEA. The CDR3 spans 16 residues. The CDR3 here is CSVDQGSSSGANVLTF. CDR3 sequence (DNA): TGCAGCGTTGATCAGGGCTCAAGCTCTGGGGCCAACGTCCTGACTTTC.

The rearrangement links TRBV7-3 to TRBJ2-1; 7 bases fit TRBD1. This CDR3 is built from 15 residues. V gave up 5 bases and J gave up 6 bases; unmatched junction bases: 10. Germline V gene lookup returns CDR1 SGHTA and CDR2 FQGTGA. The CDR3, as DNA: TGTGCCAGCAGCAAAGGGGGCTACGGCGGCAATGAGCAGTTCTTC. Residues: CASSKGGYGGNEQFF. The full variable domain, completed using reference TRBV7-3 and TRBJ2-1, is GAGVSQTPSNKVTEKGKYVELRCDPISGHTALYWYRQSLGQGPEFLIYFQGTGAADDSGLPNDRFFAVRPEGSVSTLKIQRTERGDSAVYLCASSKGGYGGNEQFFGPGTRLTVL.

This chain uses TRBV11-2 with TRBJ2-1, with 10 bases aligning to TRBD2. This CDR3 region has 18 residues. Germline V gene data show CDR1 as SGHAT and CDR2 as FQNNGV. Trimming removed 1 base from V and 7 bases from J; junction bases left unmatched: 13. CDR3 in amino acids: CASSLGKLSGGPRNEQFF. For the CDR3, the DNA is TGTGCCAGCAGCTTAGGGAAACTTAGCGGGGGGCCGCGGAATGAGCAGTTCTTC.

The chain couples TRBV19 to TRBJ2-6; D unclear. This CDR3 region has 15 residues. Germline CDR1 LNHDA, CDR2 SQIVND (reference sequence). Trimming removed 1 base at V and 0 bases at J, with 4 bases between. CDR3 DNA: TGTGCCAGTAGTATAGGCAGCTCTGGGGCCAACGTCCTGACTTTC. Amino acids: CASSIGSSGANVLTF. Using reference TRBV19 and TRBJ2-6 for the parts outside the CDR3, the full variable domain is DGGITQSPKYLFRKEGQNVTLSCEQNLNHDAMYWYRQDPGQGLRLIYYSQIVNDFQKGDIAEGYSVSREKKESFPLTVTSAQKNPTAFYLCASSIGSSGANVLTFGAGSRLTVL.

The CDR3 reads CASSKGQIDTEAFF. The CDR3 nucleotides read TGCGCCAGCAGCAAGGGACAGATCGACACTGAAGCTTTCTTT. The chain recombines TRBV5-1 with TRBJ1-1, with 7 bases fitting TRBD1. Germline V gene sequence: CDR1 SGHRS, CDR2 YFSETQ. This CDR3 region has 14 residues. J was trimmed by 3 bases and V by 4 bases; bases with no gene match: 6.

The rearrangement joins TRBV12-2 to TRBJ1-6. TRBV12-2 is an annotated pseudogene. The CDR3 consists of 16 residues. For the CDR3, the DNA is TGTGCAAGTCGCTTGACCTTTAGCTCCTATAATTCACCCCTCCACTTT. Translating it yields CASRLTFSSYNSPLHF.

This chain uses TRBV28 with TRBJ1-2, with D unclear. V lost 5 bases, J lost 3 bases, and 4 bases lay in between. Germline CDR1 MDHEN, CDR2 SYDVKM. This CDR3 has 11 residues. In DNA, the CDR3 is TGTGCCAGCAGTGGCCACTATGGCTACACCTTC. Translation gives CASSGHYGYTF.

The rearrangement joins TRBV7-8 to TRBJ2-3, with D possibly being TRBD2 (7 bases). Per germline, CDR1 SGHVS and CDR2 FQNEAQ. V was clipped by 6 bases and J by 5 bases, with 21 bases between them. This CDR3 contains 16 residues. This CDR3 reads CASRRLRGAVGDTQYF. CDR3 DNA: TGTGCCAGCAGACGCCTTCGGGGGGCGGTGGGAGATACGCAGTATTTT.

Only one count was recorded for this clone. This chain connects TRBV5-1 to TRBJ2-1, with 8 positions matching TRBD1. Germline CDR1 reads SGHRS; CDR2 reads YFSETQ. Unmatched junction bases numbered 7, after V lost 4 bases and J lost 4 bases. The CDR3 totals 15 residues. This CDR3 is CASSPRTGQYNEQFF. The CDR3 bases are TGCGCCAGCAGCCCCCGGACAGGGCAATACAATGAGCAGTTCTTC.